The TCR beta chain under discussion was sequenced for a study of response to subunit inactivated influenza vaccine. Notes on the study in general: Authors suggested that a seasonal influenza vaccination recruits few new T cells each time.

With respect to this clonotype: Its antigen is currently unknown.

Via MiXCR, TCRdb re-called the RT-PCR reads, giving one row per CDR3 protein. Among around 760,000 distinct CDR3 sequences listed, roughly 14% were seen once. The CDR3 has 17 amino acids. Germline V gene data show CDR1 as SGHTA and CDR2 as FQGNSA. Losses at the gene ends were 5 bases for V and 1 base for J; bases not matched to a gene: 13. The chain uses TRBV7-2 and TRBJ1-1; 7 bases map to TRBD1. The source is a man over 45 who received an inactivated influenza vaccine. The sample was PBMCs from blood, taken 14 to 15 days before vaccination. DNA of the CDR3: TGTGCCAGCAGCGCCTTTTGGATGACAGGGTCGAACACTGAAGCTTTCTTT. Protein sequence: CASSAFWMTGSNTEAFF.